This T cell receptor beta chain was profiled in a study of blood T cells in healthy people across ages. A second about 6 to 12 cycle PCR used barcoded and J-beta primers. TCRdb reanalysed the 5' RACE reads using MiXCR and keeps one entry per CDR3 protein. The sample shows 580,000 or so distinct CDR3 sequences, around half of them seen only once. The V end lost 8 bases, the J end lost 4 bases, and 12 bases lay between the germline ends. This CDR3 region has 12 residues. In this sample, this clonotype turned up once. Its antigen is not known. Study results and limitations: Higher diversity and more naive CD4+ cells were features of long-lived donors, compared to aged donors. The authors considered diversity estimates from one million T cells to be underestimates. PBMCs went unsorted, and a conclusive naive versus antigen-experienced comparison was therefore prevented.

Isolating PBMCs gave at least 6 million of these cells per sample. The receptor comes from a man aged 80 or over in good health. The chain is built from TRBV12-3 or TRBV12-4 and TRBJ2-7; D is possibly TRBD2 (7 bases). Sample: blood. CDR3 DNA sequence: TGTGCCAGCGGGGGGGCGCGGTACGAGCAGTACTTC. As protein: CASGGARYEQYF.